A selection of T cell receptor beta chains follows, all from one sample in a study of sequential checkpoint blockade in melanoma. The assay was immunoSEQ multiplex PCR, and TCRdb's table has in-frame clones only and misses some. The sample consists of about 5,100 clones, over 25% of them appearing once. The specimen was tumor tissue (inferred from file names), collected from a patient given nivolumab and ipilimumab in sequence. The receptors were gathered from a human donor with melanoma. CDR3s include the opening cysteine and the closing phenylalanine or tryptophan. A D gene is named only where the DNA matches it firmly. Not every row has a clone size; where given, it reads once, few, many or a size class.

D	size	V	J	DNA	CDR3
NA	NA	TRBV6-8	TRBJ1-6	TGTGCCAGCAGTTACCCAATGGGACGGGACTATTCACCCCTCCACTTT	CASSYPMGRDYSPLHF
NA	NA	TRBV14	TRBJ2-2	TGTGCCAGCAGCCAGGGGCCGACCACCGGGGAGCTGTTTTTT	CASSQGPTTGELFF
NA	NA	TRBV28	TRBJ2-1	TGTGCCAGCAAGGCAGCCGGCAATGAGCAGTTCTTC	CASKAAGNEQFF
TRBD2	NA	TRBV18	TRBJ2-1	TGTGCCAGCTCACCACCTAGCGGGGTTCTCAATGAGCAGTTCTTC	CASSPPSGVLNEQFF
NA	many	TRBV11-3	TRBJ2-1	TGTGCCAGCAGCCCTCCGGGGAGCGCACTAGCTTCTGAGCAGTTCTTC	CASSPPGSALASEQFF
NA	few	TRBV6-7	TRBJ2-5	TGTGCCAGCAGTTATGGGGAGACCCAGTACTTC	CASSYGETQYF
NA	many	TRBV11-3	TRBJ1-3	TGTGCCAGCAGCCCGCTCGGCACGAGCTCTGGAAACACCATATATTTT	CASSPLGTSSGNTIYF
TRBD2	few	TRBV12-5	TRBJ2-5	TGTGCCAGCAAAACTAGCGGGGGGGCACCCCAAGAGACCCAGTACTTC	CASKTSGGAPQETQYF
NA	NA	TRBV9	TRBJ1-1	TGTGCCAGCAGCGTAACAGGGACACATACTGGGATGAACACTGAAGCTTTCTTT	CASSVTGTHTGMNTEAFF
NA	medium-sized	TRBV6-8	TRBJ1-1	TGTGCCAGCAGTTACGCGGTTGGCACTGAAGCTTTCTTT	CASSYAVGTEAFF
NA	once	TRBV5-1	TRBJ2-2	TGCGCCAGCAGGCCGACAGAGAACACCGGGGAGCTGTTTTTT	CASRPTENTGELFF
TRBD2	NA	TRBV6-8	TRBJ2-1	TGTGCCATCAGGGGGACTAGCGGGAATGTCTCCTACAATGAGCAGTTCTTC	CAIRGTSGNVSYNEQFF
TRBD1	NA	TRBV18	TRBJ2-1	TGTGCCAGCTCACGAGGACAGGGGTCTTACAATGAGCAGTTCTTC	CASSRGQGSYNEQFF
TRBD1	large	TRBV9	TRBJ2-3	TGTGCCAGCAGCGCAGGGGGCTTGTCAGATACGCAGTATTTT	CASSAGGLSDTQYF
NA	few	TRBV11-3	TRBJ2-2	TGTGCCAGCAGCTCCGGACAGTTCACCGGGGAGCTGTTTTTT	CASSSGQFTGELFF
TRBD2	NA	TRBV28	TRBJ2-7	TGTGCCAGCAGTCCGTCTAGCGGGAGGACTTTTGAGCAGTACTTC	CASSPSSGRTFEQYF
TRBD1	NA	TRBV28	TRBJ2-7	TGTGCCAGCAAGGGGACAGGCCAGGGGGCGAACTTC	CASKGTGQGANF
TRBD1	NA	TRBV18	TRBJ2-5	TGTGCCAGCTCACCGATAACAGGGGGAGAGCACCAAGAGACCCAGTACTTC	CASSPITGGEHQETQYF
TRBD2	few	TRBV11-3	TRBJ2-1	TGTGCCAGCAGCTTAGTAGAAGCGGGGAGCTCCTACAATGAGCAGTTCTTC	CASSLVEAGSSYNEQFF
TRBD2	NA	TRBV29-1	TRBJ2-2	TGCAGCGTCGGAACGGGGGGGCAGAACACCGGGGAGCTGTTTTTT	CSVGTGGQNTGELFF
NA	NA	TRBV15	TRBJ2-5	TGTGCCACCAGCAACCGTAGACAGGCCCTGGGGGGGGAGACCCAGTACTTC	CATSNRRQALGGETQYF
NA	once	TRBV18	TRBJ1-2	TGTGCCAGCTCACCCCCGGCAGGCAATGGCTACACCTTC	CASSPPAGNGYTF
TRBD2	NA	TRBV5-1	TRBJ2-2	TGCGCCAGCAGCTTCTCTACAGGACTAGCGGTCGGGGAGCTGTTTTTT	CASSFSTGLAVGELFF
NA	large	TRBV25-1	TRBJ2-7	TGTGCCAGCAGTGGTACAAGCAGGGGTTTAAGCGGCGAGCAGTACTTC	CASSGTSRGLSGEQYF
TRBD2	NA	TRBV10-2	TRBJ2-1	TGCGCCAGCAGTGTTAGCGGGAGCGACAATGAGCAGTTCTTC	CASSVSGSDNEQFF
NA	NA	TRBV10-2	TRBJ2-7	TGCGCCAGCAGTGAATGGCGCTACGAGCAGTACTTC	CASSEWRYEQYF
NA	few	TRBV6-8	TRBJ2-3	TGTGCCATCACGAAGCGGGGCACAGATACGCAGTATTTT	CAITKRGTDTQYF
NA	NA	TRBV10-1	TRBJ1-3	TGCGCCAGCGGTTCTGGAAACACCATATATTTT	CASGSGNTIYF